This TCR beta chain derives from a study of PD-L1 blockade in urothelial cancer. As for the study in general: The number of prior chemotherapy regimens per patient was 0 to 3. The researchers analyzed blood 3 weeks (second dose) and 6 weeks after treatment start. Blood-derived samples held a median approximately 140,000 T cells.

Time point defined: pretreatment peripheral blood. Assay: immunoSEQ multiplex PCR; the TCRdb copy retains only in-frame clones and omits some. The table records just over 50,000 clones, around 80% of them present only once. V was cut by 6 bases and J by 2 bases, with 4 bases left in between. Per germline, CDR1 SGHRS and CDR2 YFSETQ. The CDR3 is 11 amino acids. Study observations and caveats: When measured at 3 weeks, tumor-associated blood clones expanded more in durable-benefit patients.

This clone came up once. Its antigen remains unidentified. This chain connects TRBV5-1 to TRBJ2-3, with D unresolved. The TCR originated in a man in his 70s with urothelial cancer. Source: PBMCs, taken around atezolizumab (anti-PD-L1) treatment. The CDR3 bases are TGCGCCAGCACCAACACAGATACGCAGTATTTT. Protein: CASTNTDTQYF.